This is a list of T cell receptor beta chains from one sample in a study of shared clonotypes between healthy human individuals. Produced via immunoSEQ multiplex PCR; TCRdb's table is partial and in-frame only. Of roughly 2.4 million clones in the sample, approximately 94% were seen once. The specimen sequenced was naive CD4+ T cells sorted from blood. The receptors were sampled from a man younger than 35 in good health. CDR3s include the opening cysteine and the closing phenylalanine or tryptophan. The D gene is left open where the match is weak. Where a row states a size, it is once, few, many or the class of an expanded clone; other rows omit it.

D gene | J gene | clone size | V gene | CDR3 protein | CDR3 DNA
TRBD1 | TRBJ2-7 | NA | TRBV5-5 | CASSSAKTGLGQYF | TGTGCCAGCAGCTCGGCTAAGACAGGGCTCGGGCAGTACTTC
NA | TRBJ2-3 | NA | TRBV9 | CASSVGGPNTDTQYF | TGTGCCAGCAGCGTAGGAGGGCCAAACACAGATACGCAGTATTTT
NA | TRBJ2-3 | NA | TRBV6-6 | CASSTRGQPPDTQYF | TGTGCCAGCAGTACCCGCGGGCAGCCCCCAGATACGCAGTATTTT
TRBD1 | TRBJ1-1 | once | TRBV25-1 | CASSDRDSNTEAFF | TGTGCCAGCAGTGACCGGGACAGTAACACTGAAGCTTTCTTT
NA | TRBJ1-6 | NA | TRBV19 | CAISSYNSPLHF | TGTGCCATCAGCTCCTATAATTCACCCCTCCACTTT
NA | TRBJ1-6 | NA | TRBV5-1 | CASSLDTGSNSPLHF | TGCGCCAGCAGCTTGGACACAGGGTCTAATTCACCCCTCCACTTT
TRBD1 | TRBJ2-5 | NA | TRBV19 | CASSRTGGQETQYF | TGTGCCAGTAGCCGGACAGGGGGGCAAGAGACCCAGTACTTC
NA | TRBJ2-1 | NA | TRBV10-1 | CASSESPTGLYYNEQFF | TGCGCCAGCAGTGAGTCCCCAACTGGGCTATACTACAATGAGCAGTTCTTC
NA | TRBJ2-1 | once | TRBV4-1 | CASSQGSSYNEQFF | TGCGCCAGCAGCCAAGGTTCTAGTTACAATGAGCAGTTCTTC
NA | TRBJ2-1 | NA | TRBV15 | CATSRGGGNSYNEQFF | TGTGCCACCAGCAGAGGAGGGGGGAACTCCTACAATGAGCAGTTCTTC
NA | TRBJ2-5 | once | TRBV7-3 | CASSLYRGETQYF | TGTGCCAGCAGCTTATATCGTGGGGAGACCCAGTACTTC
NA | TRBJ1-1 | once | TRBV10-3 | CAISAGETEAFF | TGTGCCATCAGTGCCGGGGAGACTGAAGCTTTCTTT
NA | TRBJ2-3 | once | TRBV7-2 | CASSLFADTQYF | TGTGCCAGCAGCTTGTTCGCAGATACGCAGTATTTT
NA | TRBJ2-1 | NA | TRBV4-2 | CASSQDLALKGEQFF | TGTGCCAGCAGCCAAGACCTAGCCTTAAAAGGTGAGCAGTTCTTC
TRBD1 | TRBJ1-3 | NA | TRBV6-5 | CAIKDRVSGNTIYF | TGTGCCATCAAGGACAGGGTTTCTGGAAACACCATATATTTT
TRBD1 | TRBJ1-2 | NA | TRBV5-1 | CASSLVPGQSNYGYTF | TGCGCCAGCAGCTTGGTGCCGGGACAGTCTAACTATGGCTACACCTTC
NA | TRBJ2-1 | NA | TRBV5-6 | CASSLGPLVGNEQFF | TGTGCCAGCAGCTTGGGGCCCCTCGTAGGCAATGAGCAGTTCTTC
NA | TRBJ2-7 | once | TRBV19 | CASSRDRRSSYEQYF | TGTGCCAGTAGCCGCGACAGGAGGAGCTCCTACGAGCAGTACTTC
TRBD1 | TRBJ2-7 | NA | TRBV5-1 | CASSSTGGALEQYF | TGCGCCAGCAGTTCTACAGGGGGCGCCCTCGAGCAGTACTTC
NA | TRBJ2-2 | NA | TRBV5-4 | CASSFGVSVTGELFF | TGTGCCAGCAGCTTCGGGGTGTCGGTAACCGGGGAGCTGTTTTTT
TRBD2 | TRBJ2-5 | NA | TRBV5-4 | CASSQRLAPSGETQYF | TGTGCCAGCAGCCAACGACTAGCCCCTAGCGGGGAGACCCAGTACTTC
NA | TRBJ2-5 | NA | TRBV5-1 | CASSFGGSQETQYF | TGCGCCAGCAGCTTTGGGGGAAGCCAAGAGACCCAGTACTTC
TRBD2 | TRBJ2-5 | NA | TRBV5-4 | CASRSGTSTVETQYF | TGTGCCAGCAGGTCCGGGACTAGCACGGTGGAGACCCAGTACTTC